Following are 6 T cell receptor beta chains from one sample sequenced in a study of human T cells and chemical hapten exposure. TCRdb itself ran the RACE reads through MiXCR, one entry per CDR3 protein. The data show 65,000 to 95,000 distinct CDR3 sequences, 5% to 8.5% seen once. Time point meaning: patch test 2, 6 weeks after DPC sensitization. Treatment: therapeutic diphenylcyclopropenone sensitization with weekly scalp DPC. The sample consisted of whole blood, taken in connection with sensitization to the hapten diphenylcyclopropenone (DPC). These receptors all come from a woman aged 25 to 45 with alopecia areata. Some clones in this sample may be carry-over from other donors' samples.

This clonotype has more than one count but fewer than ten. The chain uses TRBV5-1 and TRBJ1-1; D uncertain. Germline CDR1 SGHRS, CDR2 YFSETQ. Trimming cost V 0 bases and J 1 base, with 7 bases left between them. This CDR3 contains 14 residues. In DNA, the CDR3 is TGCGCCAGCAGCTTGGAGGTCCCGAACACTGAAGCTTTCTTT. It codes for CASSLEVPNTEAFF.

This clonotype was observed many times. V and J are TRBV5-4 and TRBJ2-3, with TRBD2 identical over 14 bases. Trimming cost V 4 bases and J 4 bases; bases outside gene matches: 5. The CDR3 length is 16 residues. Germline V gives CDR1 SGHNT, CDR2 YYREEE (reference sequence). The DNA for the CDR3 is TGTGCCAGCAGCCCGGGACTAGCGGGGGATGCAGATACGCAGTATTTT. It translates to CASSPGLAGDADTQYF.

This clonotype came up many times. V usage is TRBV5-1 and J usage is TRBJ1-1, with a tentative D call TRBD1 (6 bases). Germline values: CDR1 SGHRS, CDR2 YFSETQ. V was clipped by 6 bases and J by 3 bases, with 15 bases between them. CDR3 length equals 14 residues. The chain's CDR3 is CASTHRRGDTEAFF. CDR3 DNA: TGCGCCAGCACACACCGGAGGGGGGACACTGAAGCTTTCTTT.

This clonotype was recorded at least ten times. The chain joins TRBV2 to TRBJ2-7, with a weak D call TRBD1 (7 bases). The CDR3 has 16 residues. Trimming removed 3 bases at V and 2 bases at J, with 17 bases between. The germline V gene encodes CDR1 SNHLY and CDR2 FYNNEI. This CDR3 reads CASSESVRDRTYEQYF. The CDR3, as DNA: TGTGCCAGCAGTGAGAGCGTGCGGGACAGAACCTACGAGCAGTACTTC.

This clonotype was seen at least ten times. The rearrangement uses TRBV4-2 and TRBJ1-5; D gene ambiguous. V was cut by 0 bases and J by 3 bases, with 9 bases left in between. Germline lookup yields CDR1 LGHNA and CDR2 YNFKEQ. This CDR3 spans 15 amino acids. For the CDR3, the DNA is TGTGCCAGCAGCCAAGAACAAGGGAACAATCAGCCCCAGCATTTT. Translated: CASSQEQGNNQPQHF.

The chain recombines TRBV20-1 with TRBJ1-1; 10 bases match TRBD1. The CDR3 runs to 12 residues. The junction had 5 bases not matched to a gene; V was cut back by 6 bases and J by 7 bases. CDR1 DFQATT and CDR2 SNEGSKA come from the germline V gene (reference sequence). In nucleotides, the CDR3 is TGCAGTGCCCCCGGACAGGGGGATGAAGCTTTCTTT. The encoded protein is CSAPGQGDEAFF.